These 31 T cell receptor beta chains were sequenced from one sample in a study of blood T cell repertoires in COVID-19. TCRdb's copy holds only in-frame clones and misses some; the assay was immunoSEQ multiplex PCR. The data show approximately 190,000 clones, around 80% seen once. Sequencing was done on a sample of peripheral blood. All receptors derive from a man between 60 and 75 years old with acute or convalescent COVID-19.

CDR3 residues: CASSRGQGEQFF. CDR3 nucleotides: TGTGCCAGCAGCCGCGGACAGGGTGAGCAGTTCTTC. The chain employs TRBV7-3 and TRBJ2-1; 8 bases are shared with TRBD1. Germline V gene sequence: CDR1 SGHTA, CDR2 FQGTGA. Unmatched junction bases numbered 3, after V lost 5 bases and J lost 9 bases. The CDR3 is made up of 12 amino acids. Looking up the rest from reference TRBV7-3 and TRBJ2-1 gives the full variable domain: GAGVSQTPSNKVTEKGKYVELRCDPISGHTALYWYRQSLGQGPEFLIYFQGTGAADDSGLPNDRFFAVRPEGSVSTLKIQRTERGDSAVYLCASSRGQGEQFFGPGTRLTVL.

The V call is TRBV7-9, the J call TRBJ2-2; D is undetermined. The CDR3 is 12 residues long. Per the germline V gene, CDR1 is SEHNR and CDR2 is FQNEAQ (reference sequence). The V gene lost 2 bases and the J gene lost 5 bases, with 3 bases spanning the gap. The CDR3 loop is CASSLHTGELFF. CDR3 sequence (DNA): TGTGCCAGCAGCTTACATACCGGGGAGCTGTTTTTT. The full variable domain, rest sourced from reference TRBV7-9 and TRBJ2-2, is DTGVSQNPRHKITKRGQNVTFRCDPISEHNRLYWYRQTLGQGPEFLTYFQNEAQLEKSRLLSDRFSAERPKGSFSTLEIQRTEQGDSAMYLCASSLHTGELFFGEGSRLTVL.

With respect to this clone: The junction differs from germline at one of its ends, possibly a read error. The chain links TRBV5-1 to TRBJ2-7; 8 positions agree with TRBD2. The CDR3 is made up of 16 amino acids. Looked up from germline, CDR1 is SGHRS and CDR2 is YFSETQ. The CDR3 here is CASSLGPGLVSHEQYF. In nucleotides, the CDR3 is TGCGCCAGCAGCTTGGGGCCGGGACTAGTCTCCCACGAGCAGTACTTC.

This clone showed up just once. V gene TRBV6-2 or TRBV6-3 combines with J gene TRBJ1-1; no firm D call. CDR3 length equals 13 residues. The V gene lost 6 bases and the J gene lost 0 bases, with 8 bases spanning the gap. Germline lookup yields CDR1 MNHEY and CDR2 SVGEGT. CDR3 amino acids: CASSDTLNTEAFF. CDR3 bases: TGTGCCAGCAGCGACACCCTGAACACTGAAGCTTTCTTT.

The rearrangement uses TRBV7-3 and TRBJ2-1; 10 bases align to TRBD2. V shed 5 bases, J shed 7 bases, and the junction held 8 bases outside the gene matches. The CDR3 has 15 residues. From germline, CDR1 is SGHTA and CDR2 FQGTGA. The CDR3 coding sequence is TGTGCCAGCAGCCCCCCGGGACTAGCGATGAATGAGCAGTTCTTC. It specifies CASSPPGLAMNEQFF.

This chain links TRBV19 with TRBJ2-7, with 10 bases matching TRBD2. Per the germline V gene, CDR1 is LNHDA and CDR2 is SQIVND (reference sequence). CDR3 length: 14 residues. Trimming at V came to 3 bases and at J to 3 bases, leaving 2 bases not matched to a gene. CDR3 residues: CASSIASGSYEQYF. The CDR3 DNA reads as TGTGCCAGTAGTATCGCTAGCGGGAGCTACGAGCAGTACTTC.

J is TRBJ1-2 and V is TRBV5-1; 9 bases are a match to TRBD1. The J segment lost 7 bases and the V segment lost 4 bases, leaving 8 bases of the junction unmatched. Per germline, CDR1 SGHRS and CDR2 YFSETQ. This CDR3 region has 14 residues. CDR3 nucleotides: TGCGCCAGCAGCCCGATCGAGACAGGGGGTGGCTACACCTTC. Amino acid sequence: CASSPIETGGGYTF.

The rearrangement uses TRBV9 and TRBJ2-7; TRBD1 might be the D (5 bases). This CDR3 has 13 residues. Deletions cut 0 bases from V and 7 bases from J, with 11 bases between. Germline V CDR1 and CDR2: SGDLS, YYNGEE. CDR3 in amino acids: CASSVVGDSEQYF. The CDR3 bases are TGTGCCAGCAGCGTAGTAGGGGATTCTGAGCAGTACTTC. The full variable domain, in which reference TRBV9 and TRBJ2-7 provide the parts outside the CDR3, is DSGVTQTPKHLITATGQRVTLRCSPRSGDLSVYWYQQSLDQGLQFLIQYYNGEERAKGNILERFSAQQFPDLHSELNLSSLELGDSALYFCASSVVGDSEQYFGPGTRLTVT.

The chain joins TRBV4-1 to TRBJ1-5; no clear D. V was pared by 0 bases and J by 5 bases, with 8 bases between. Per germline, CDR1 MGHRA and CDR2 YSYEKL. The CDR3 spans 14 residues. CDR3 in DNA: TGCGCCAGCAGCCAAGATCCCGTTTATCAGCCCCAGCATTTT. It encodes CASSQDPVYQPQHF.

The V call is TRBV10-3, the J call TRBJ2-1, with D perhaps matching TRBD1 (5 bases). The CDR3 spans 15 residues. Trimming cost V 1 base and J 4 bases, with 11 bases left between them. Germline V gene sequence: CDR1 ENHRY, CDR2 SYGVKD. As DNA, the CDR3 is TGTGCCATCAGTGAGTTAATGGACAAGTACAATGAGCAGTTCTTC. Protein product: CAISELMDKYNEQFF.

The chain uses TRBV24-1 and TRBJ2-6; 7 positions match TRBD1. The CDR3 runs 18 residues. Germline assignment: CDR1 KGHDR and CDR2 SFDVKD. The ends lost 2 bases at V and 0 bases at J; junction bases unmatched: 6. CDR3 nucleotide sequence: TGTGCCACCAGTGATTGGAAAACAGGGGCCTCTGGGGCCAACGTCCTGACTTTC. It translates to CATSDWKTGASGANVLTF.

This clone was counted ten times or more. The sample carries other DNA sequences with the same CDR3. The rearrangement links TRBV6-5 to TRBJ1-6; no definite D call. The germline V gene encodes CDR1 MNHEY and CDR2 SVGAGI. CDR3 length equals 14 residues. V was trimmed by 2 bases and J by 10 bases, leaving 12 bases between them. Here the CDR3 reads CASSYRAPGSPLHF. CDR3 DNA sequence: TGTGCCAGCAGTTACAGGGCTCCGGGATCACCCCTCCACTTT.

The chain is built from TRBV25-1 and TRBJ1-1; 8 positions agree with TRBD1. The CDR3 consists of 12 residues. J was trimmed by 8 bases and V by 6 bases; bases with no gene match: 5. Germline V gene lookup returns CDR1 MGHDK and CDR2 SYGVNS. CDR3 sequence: CASRQGGGEAFF. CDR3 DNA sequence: TGTGCCAGCAGACAGGGGGGTGGCGAAGCTTTCTTT.

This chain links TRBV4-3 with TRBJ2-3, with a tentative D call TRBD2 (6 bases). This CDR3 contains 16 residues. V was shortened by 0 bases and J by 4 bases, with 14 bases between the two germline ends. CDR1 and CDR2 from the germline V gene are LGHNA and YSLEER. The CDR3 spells CASSQEEGGFSDTQYF. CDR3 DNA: TGCGCCAGCAGCCAAGAAGAAGGAGGGTTCTCAGATACGCAGTATTTT.

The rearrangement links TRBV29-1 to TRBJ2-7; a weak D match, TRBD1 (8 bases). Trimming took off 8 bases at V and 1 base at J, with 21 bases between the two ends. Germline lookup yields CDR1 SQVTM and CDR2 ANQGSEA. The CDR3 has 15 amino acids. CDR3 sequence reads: CSPTGGGPSSYEQYF. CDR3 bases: TGCAGCCCCACAGGGGGGGGGCCCTCATCCTACGAGCAGTACTTC.

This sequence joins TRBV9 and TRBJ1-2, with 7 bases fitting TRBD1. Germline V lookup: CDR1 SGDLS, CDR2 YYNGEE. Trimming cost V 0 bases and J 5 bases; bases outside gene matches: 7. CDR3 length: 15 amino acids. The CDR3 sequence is CASSVGGGTAYGYTF. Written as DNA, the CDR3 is TGTGCCAGCAGCGTAGGGGGCGGGACAGCTTATGGCTACACCTTC.

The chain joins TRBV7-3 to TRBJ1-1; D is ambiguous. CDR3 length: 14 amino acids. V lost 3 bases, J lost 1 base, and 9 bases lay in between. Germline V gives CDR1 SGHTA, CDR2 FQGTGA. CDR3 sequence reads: CASSLTPGNTEAFF. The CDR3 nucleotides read TGTGCCAGCAGCTTGACCCCGGGGAACACTGAAGCTTTCTTT.

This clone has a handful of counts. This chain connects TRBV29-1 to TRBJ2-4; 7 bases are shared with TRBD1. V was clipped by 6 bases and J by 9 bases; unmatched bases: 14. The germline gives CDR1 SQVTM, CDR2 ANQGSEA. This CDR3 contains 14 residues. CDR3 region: CSVRTGTESFIQYF. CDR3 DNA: TGCAGCGTCAGGACCGGGACAGAGTCATTCATTCAGTACTTC.

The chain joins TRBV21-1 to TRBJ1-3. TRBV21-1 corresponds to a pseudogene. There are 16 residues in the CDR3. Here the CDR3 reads CASSKVSLYSGNTIYF. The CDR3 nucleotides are TGTGCCAGCAGCAAAGTATCCCTCTACTCTGGAAACACCATATATTTT.

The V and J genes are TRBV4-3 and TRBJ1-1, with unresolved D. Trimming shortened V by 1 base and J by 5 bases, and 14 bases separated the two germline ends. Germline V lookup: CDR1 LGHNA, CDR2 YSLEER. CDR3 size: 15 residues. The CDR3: CASSQAQEAGTEAFF. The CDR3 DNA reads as TGCGCCAGCAGCCAAGCGCAGGAGGCAGGTACTGAAGCTTTCTTT.

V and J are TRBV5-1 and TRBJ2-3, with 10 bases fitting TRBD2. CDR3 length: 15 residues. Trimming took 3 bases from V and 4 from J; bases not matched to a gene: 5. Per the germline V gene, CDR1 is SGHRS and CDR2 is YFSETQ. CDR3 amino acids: CASSSGTSDADTQYF. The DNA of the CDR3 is TGCGCCAGCAGCTCCGGGACTAGCGACGCAGATACGCAGTATTTT.

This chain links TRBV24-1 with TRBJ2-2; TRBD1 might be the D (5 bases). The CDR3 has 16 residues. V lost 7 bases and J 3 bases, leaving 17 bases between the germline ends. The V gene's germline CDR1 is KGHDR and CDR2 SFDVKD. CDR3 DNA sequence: TGTGCCACCAGGAGTTCAAGGGGCGGTGACACCGGGGAGCTGTTTTTT. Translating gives CATRSSRGGDTGELFF.

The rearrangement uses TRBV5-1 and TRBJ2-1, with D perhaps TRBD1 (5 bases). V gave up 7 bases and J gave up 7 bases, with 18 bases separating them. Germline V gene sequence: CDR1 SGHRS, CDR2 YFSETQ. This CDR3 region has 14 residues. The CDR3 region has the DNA TGCGCCAGCCGGACCTCAGGGATGATTAATGAGCAGTTCTTC. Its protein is CASRTSGMINEQFF.

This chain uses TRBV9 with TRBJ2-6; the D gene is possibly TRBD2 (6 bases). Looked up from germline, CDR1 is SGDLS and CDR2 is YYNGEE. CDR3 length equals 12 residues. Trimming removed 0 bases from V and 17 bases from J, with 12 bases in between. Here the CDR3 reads CASSVDEGEVTF. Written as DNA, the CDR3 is TGTGCCAGCAGCGTAGACGAAGGGGAGGTGACTTTC.

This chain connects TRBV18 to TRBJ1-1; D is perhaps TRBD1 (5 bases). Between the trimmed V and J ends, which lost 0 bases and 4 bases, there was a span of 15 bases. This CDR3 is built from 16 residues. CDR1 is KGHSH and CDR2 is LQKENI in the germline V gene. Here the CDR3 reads CASSPPNKGEGTEAFF. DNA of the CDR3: TGTGCCAGCTCACCACCTAATAAAGGGGAAGGCACTGAAGCTTTCTTT.

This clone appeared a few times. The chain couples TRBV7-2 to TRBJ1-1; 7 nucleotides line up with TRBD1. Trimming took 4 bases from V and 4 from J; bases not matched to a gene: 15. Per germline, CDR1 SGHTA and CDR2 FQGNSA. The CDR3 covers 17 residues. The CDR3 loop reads CASSSTYLSNRGTEAFF. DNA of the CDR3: TGTGCCAGCAGCTCAACATACCTTTCTAACAGGGGCACTGAAGCTTTCTTT.

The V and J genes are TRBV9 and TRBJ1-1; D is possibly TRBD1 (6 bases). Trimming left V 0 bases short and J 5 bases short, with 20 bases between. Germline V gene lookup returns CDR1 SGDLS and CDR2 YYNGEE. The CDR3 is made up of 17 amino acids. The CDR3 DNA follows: TGTGCCAGCAGCGTAGTGCAACAGGGTGGGATTGAAACTGAAGCTTTCTTT. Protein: CASSVVQQGGIETEAFF.

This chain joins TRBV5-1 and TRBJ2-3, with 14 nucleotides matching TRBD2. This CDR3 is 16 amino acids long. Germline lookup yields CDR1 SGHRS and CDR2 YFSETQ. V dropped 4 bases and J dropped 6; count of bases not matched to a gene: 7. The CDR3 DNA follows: TGCGCCAGCAGCCCGGGACTAGCGGGGGCGGGGGATACGCAGTATTTT. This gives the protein CASSPGLAGAGDTQYF.

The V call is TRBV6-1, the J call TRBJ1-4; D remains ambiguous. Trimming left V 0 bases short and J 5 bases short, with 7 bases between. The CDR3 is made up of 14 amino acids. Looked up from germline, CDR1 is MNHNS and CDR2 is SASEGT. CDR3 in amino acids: CASSEAGANEKLFF. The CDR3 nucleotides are TGTGCCAGCAGTGAAGCGGGAGCGAATGAAAAACTGTTTTTT.

For the CDR3, the DNA is TGTGCCACCAGCACCTCAAAGGGGGATAATACGCAGTATTTT. As protein: CATSTSKGDNTQYF. The V and J genes are TRBV15 and TRBJ2-3, with D possibly being TRBD1 (6 bases). Trimming pared 4 bases from V and 7 bases from J, leaving 15 bases between. Germline lookup yields CDR1 LNHNV and CDR2 YYDKDF (reference sequence). This CDR3 has 14 amino acids.

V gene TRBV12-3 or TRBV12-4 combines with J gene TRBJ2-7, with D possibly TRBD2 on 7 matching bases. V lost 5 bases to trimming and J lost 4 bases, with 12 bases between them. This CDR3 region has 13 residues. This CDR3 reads CASSPGRGYEQYF. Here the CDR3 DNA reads TGTGCCAGCAGTCCGGGGAGGGGGTACGAGCAGTACTTC.